This TCR beta chain was documented in a study of beta chain features in type 1 diabetes. Findings and caveats of the study: Insertions were fewer and deletions more numerous at VDJ junctions in type 1 diabetes patients. Type 1 diabetes patients had moderately but significantly shorter TCRB CDR3s in all four CD4+ subsets. A PCR bias possibly favoring shorter templates would apply equally to patients and controls.

The authors obtained over 98% purity in all sorted populations. CDR3 length equals 12 residues. Germline CDR1 reads ENHRY; CDR2 reads SYGVKD. Trimming took 3 bases from V and 6 from J, leaving 9 bases between them. What was sequenced were expressed TCRB transcripts, since all of the isolated RNA had been reverse transcribed. The data were produced by immunoSEQ multiplex PCR, yet TCRdb's version contains in-frame clones alone and is incomplete. The sample lists over 200,000 clones, approximately 10% occurring once. A remark on this clone: As yet, its antigen is unknown.

The origin of this receptor is a man aged 25-45 years with type 1 diabetes. The sequenced sample was naive CD4+ T cells from blood. The chain is built from TRBV10-3 and TRBJ2-7; D possibly corresponds to TRBD1 (5 bases). CDR3 sequence: CAISDSGPEQYF. Written as DNA, the CDR3 is TGTGCCATCAGTGATTCAGGGCCCGAGCAGTACTTC.